These 5 T cell receptor beta chains came from one sample sequenced in a study of early T cells in non-severe SARS-CoV-2 infection. One entry per CDR3 protein, called by TCRdb with MiXCR from the 5' RACE reads. Of tens of thousands of distinct CDR3 sequences listed, 13% are singletons. Sequenced: whole blood. The receptor source for this set is an adult who was a healthcare worker with PCR-confirmed SARS-CoV-2 infection or an uninfected control (not recorded which).

The chain joins TRBV6-2 or TRBV6-3 to TRBJ2-1; tentative D call: TRBD2 (6 bases). CDR3 length: 18 amino acids. V lost 8 bases, J lost 3 bases, and 26 bases lay in between. The germline V gene has CDR1 MNHEY and CDR2 SVGEGT. The CDR3 sequence is CASFSRPMGRGNYNEQFF. The CDR3 nucleotides are TGTGCCAGCTTTTCCCGCCCAATGGGGCGGGGTAACTACAATGAGCAGTTCTTC.

The rearrangement links TRBV7-3 to TRBJ1-1; D remains unclear. The ends were cut back, 0 bases at V and 1 base at J, with 6 bases in the middle. Per germline, CDR1 SGHTA and CDR2 FQGTGA. The CDR3 is 14 amino acids. The CDR3 protein is CASSLTGGNTEAFF. The CDR3 DNA sequence: TGTGCCAGCAGCTTAACGGGAGGGAACACTGAAGCTTTCTTT.

This clonotype was counted ten times or more. This CDR3 fails to terminate in the conserved phenylalanine or tryptophan, so it likely reflects a read error. This sequence joins TRBV7-3 and TRBJ2-3, with a possible D match to TRBD2 (5 bases). The CDR3 is 14 amino acids. Germline V gene data show CDR1 as SGHTA and CDR2 as FQGTGA. Trimming took off 6 bases at V and 2 bases at J, with 12 bases between the two ends. DNA of the CDR3: TGTGCCAGCAGTCTCAGCGGCACCACAGATACGCAGTATTCT. Protein: CASSLSGTTDTQYS.

The chain couples TRBV12-3 or TRBV12-4 to TRBJ1-1; TRBD1 might be the D (6 bases). The CDR3 sequence is 14 residues long. Between the trimmed V and J ends, which lost 1 base and 2 bases, there was a span of 8 bases. CDR3 protein: CASSLGTVNTEAFF. The DNA of the CDR3 is TGTGCCAGCAGTTTAGGGACAGTTAACACTGAAGCTTTCTTT.

This clonotype was counted only a few times. The chain combines TRBV7-2 with TRBJ2-7; D might be TRBD1 or TRBD2, each matching 6 bases. The CDR3 consists of 15 residues. Germline CDR1 reads SGHTA; CDR2 reads FQGNSA. Deletions cut 1 base from V and 1 base from J, with 11 bases between. The CDR3 region is CASSLERGASYEQYF. CDR3 DNA sequence: TGTGCCAGCAGCTTAGAGAGGGGGGCTTCCTACGAGCAGTACTTC.